These T cell receptor beta chains were read from a single sample in a study of T cells in Graves' hyperthyroidism and ophthalmopathy. TCRdb ran MiXCR on the multiplex PCR reads and lists one entry per CDR3 protein. The sample lists about 590,000 distinct CDR3 sequences; around a sixth were seen once. Material for sequencing was blood. The receptor source for this set is a woman aged 30 to 39 with Graves' hyperthyroidism. The CDR3 runs from the conserved cysteine through the conserved F or W. The order of the fields is V gene, J gene, CDR3 protein.

>TRBV20-1|TRBJ2-5
CSARVPFWGETQYF
>TRBV15|TRBJ2-3
CATSRGRTSGRPNTDTQYF
>TRBV11-1|TRBJ1-2
CASSFTGGGDGYTF
>TRBV19|TRBJ2-2
CASISNTGELFF
>TRBV10-2|TRBJ1-1
CASQTGTVIEAFF
>TRBV20-1|TRBJ2-7
CSAVGTANSYEQYF
>TRBV24-1|TRBJ1-6
CATSERTEYNSPLHF
>TRBV5-1|TRBJ1-1
CASSLAPTSTEAFF
>TRBV6-1|TRBJ1-1
CASSLYRGPEIMNTEAFF
>TRBV30|TRBJ2-2
CAWSQGTSGSVLFF
>TRBV12-3/TRBV12-4|TRBJ2-1
CASSLRLGEQFF
>TRBV6-1|TRBJ2-1
CASSPISVSGDYNEQFF